Listed here are 20 T cell receptor beta chains from one sample, sequenced in a study of blood T cell repertoires in COVID-19. The protocol was immunoSEQ multiplex PCR, while the TCRdb copy is restricted to in-frame clones and leaves out a portion. The sample shows about 250,000 clones, around 83% of them seen only once. Sequenced: peripheral blood. These receptors were taken from a man at least 80 years old with acute or convalescent COVID-19.

The chain couples TRBV5-4 to TRBJ2-7, with TRBD2 as a possible D gene (5 bases). CDR1 and CDR2 (germline): SGHNT, YYREEE (reference sequence). The CDR3 is 15 amino acids. The V gene lost 4 bases and the J gene lost 0 bases, with 14 bases spanning the gap. The CDR3 region is CASSTRDGSSYEQYF. CDR3 DNA: TGTGCCAGCAGCACGCGCGATGGGAGCTCCTACGAGCAGTACTTC.

This chain joins TRBV23-1 and TRBJ1-5; D may be TRBD1 (5 bases). TRBV23-1 is sorted into the ORF group, with uncertain function. The CDR3 covers 20 residues. Trimming stripped 4 bases from V and 2 bases from J, with 27 bases between. The CDR3 nucleotides read TGCGCCAGCAGTCCCCACTTCCAATCAGGCCGGCAGGGCGGCAATCAGCCCCAGCATTTT. Translating gives CASSPHFQSGRQGGNQPQHF.

Here the CDR3 reads CASTYGLTYEQYF. CDR3 coding DNA: TGTGCCAGCACTTACGGACTAACCTACGAGCAGTACTTC. The genes are TRBV12-3 or TRBV12-4 and TRBJ2-7; weak D call: TRBD2 (6 bases). The CDR3 extends over 13 amino acids. The V and J ends lost 7 bases and 2 bases respectively, with 12 bases between them.

The CDR3 DNA is TGTGCCAGCAGTTTTCGCGACAGGGCCACCTACGAGCAGTACTTC. It yields the protein CASSFRDRATYEQYF. The chain combines TRBV28 with TRBJ2-7, with TRBD1 matching 7 bases. Losses at the gene ends were 3 bases for V and 2 bases for J; bases not matched to a gene: 7. Germline CDR1 is MDHEN and CDR2 is SYDVKM. This CDR3 is built from 15 residues.

J is TRBJ1-2 and V is TRBV7-6, with 11 bases lining up with TRBD1. The CDR3 runs 18 residues. The germline V gene has CDR1 SGHVS and CDR2 FNYEAQ. Trimming removed 5 bases from V and 6 bases from J; junction bases left unmatched: 17. The CDR3 reads CASSPSGGQGAAWHGYTF. The CDR3 DNA reads as TGTGCCAGCAGCCCGTCCGGAGGACAGGGGGCGGCATGGCATGGCTACACCTTC.

V and J are TRBV6-5 and TRBJ2-5, with a weak D call TRBD1 (6 bases). CDR3 length: 13 residues. The germline V gene encodes CDR1 MNHEY and CDR2 SVGAGI. The germline V and J ends were trimmed by 7 bases and 7 bases, with 16 bases remaining between them. CDR3 loop: CASTGTILGTQYF. In nucleotides, the CDR3 is TGTGCCAGCACCGGGACAATCCTGGGGACCCAGTACTTC.

The chain is built from TRBV29-1 and TRBJ2-1, with 14 nucleotides matching TRBD2. J was trimmed by 1 base and V by 2 bases; bases with no gene match: 10. Germline V gene lookup returns CDR1 SQVTM and CDR2 ANQGSEA. This CDR3 is built from 19 residues. Here the CDR3 reads CSVEPPGTSGRWSYNEQFF. In DNA form, the CDR3 reads TGCAGCGTTGAACCCCCCGGGACTAGCGGGAGATGGTCCTACAATGAGCAGTTCTTC.

In its sample, this clone was seen a few times. The V gene is TRBV30, the J gene TRBJ2-1, with TRBD1 as a possible D gene (6 bases). This CDR3 contains 12 residues. CDR1 and CDR2 from the germline V gene are GTSNPN and SVGIG (reference sequence). V lost 2 bases and J lost 6, with 8 bases in between. The CDR3 nucleotides are TGTGCCTGGAGTCAAGGGGGCAATGAGCAGTTCTTC. It codes for CAWSQGGNEQFF.

This clone has just one count. The chain links TRBV10-2 to TRBJ2-1, with 7 bases that match TRBD2. Losses at the gene ends were 0 bases for V and 2 bases for J; bases not matched to a gene: 4. The V gene's germline CDR1 is WSHSY and CDR2 SAAADI. This CDR3 comprises 16 residues. The CDR3 DNA follows: TGCGCCAGCAGTGAGTCGACGGGAGGAACCTACAATGAGCAGTTCTTC. Protein: CASSESTGGTYNEQFF.

The CDR3 loop is CASSLLSQGNTGELFF. The CDR3 coding sequence is TGCGCCAGCAGCTTGCTTAGCCAGGGGAACACCGGGGAGCTGTTTTTT. The chain links TRBV5-1 to TRBJ2-2; maybe TRBD1 (5 bases). The V end lost 1 base, the J end lost 1 base, and 11 bases lay between the germline ends. CDR1 is SGHRS, CDR2 YFSETQ, per germline. The CDR3 has 16 amino acids.

V gene TRBV6-1 combines with J gene TRBJ2-3; possibly TRBD2 for D (6 bases). This CDR3 has 17 residues. Germline V gene sequence: CDR1 MNHNS, CDR2 SASEGT. The V gene lost 1 base and the J gene lost 0 bases, with 14 bases spanning the gap. In nucleotides, the CDR3 is TGTGCCAGCAGTGAAGGTTCGGCGGGACCTAGCACAGATACGCAGTATTTT. Translating gives CASSEGSAGPSTDTQYF.

This chain uses TRBV7-8 with TRBJ1-2; 9 nucleotides line up with TRBD1. Trimming at V came to 1 base and at J to 4 bases, leaving 7 bases not matched to a gene. The V gene's germline CDR1 is SGHVS and CDR2 FQNEAQ. The CDR3 extends over 16 amino acids. As DNA, the CDR3 is TGTGCCAGCAGCTTAGGGACAGGGGTAGGCGCCTATGGCTACACCTTC. It encodes CASSLGTGVGAYGYTF.

The chain employs TRBV5-1 and TRBJ2-3, with D perhaps matching TRBD1 (5 bases). The V gene lost 3 bases and the J gene lost 2 bases, with 7 bases spanning the gap. The germline V gene encodes CDR1 SGHRS and CDR2 YFSETQ. The CDR3 spans 13 residues. The CDR3 reads CASSSGHTDTQYF. CDR3 DNA sequence: TGCGCCAGCAGCTCCGGACACACAGATACGCAGTATTTT.

The chain combines TRBV6-1 with TRBJ2-1; 14 bases align to TRBD2. Germline V gene sequence: CDR1 MNHNS, CDR2 SASEGT. This CDR3 is built from 16 residues. V lost 3 bases and J lost 10; bases outside the gene matches: 8. CDR3 in amino acids: CASSEGRLAGGLEQFF. Here the CDR3 DNA reads TGTGCCAGCAGTGAGGGGAGACTAGCGGGAGGGCTCGAGCAGTTCTTC.

The chain joins TRBV6-5 to TRBJ2-4; D is perhaps TRBD2 (5 bases). The ends were cut back, 5 bases at V and 2 bases at J, with 10 bases in the middle. Germline V gene sequence: CDR1 MNHEY, CDR2 SVGAGI. This CDR3 spans 14 amino acids. This CDR3 is CASSPSGTKNIQYF. The CDR3 nucleotides read TGTGCCAGCAGTCCCTCCGGGACCAAAAACATTCAGTACTTC.

The CDR3, as DNA: TGTGCCAGCAGCTTAGGGGGACTAGTCAGCGAGCAGTACTTC. Its translation: CASSLGGLVSEQYF. The chain links TRBV11-2 to TRBJ2-7; TRBD2 aligns across 8 bases. J lost 6 bases, V lost 1 base, and 5 bases had no gene match. Germline CDR1 is SGHAT and CDR2 is FQNNGV. The CDR3 extends over 14 amino acids.

Here the CDR3 reads CASSIVPPLYNEQFF. The CDR3 nucleotides read TGTGCCAGTAGTATAGTCCCCCCACTTTACAATGAGCAGTTCTTC. The rearrangement joins TRBV19 to TRBJ2-1; no definite D call. The CDR3 sequence is 15 residues long. Per the germline V gene, CDR1 is LNHDA and CDR2 is SQIVND (reference sequence). The V and J ends lost 1 base and 4 bases respectively, with 11 bases between them.

This chain links TRBV9 with TRBJ1-2; D uncertain. CDR1 SGDLS and CDR2 YYNGEE come from the germline V gene. V lost 0 bases and J 10 bases, leaving 16 bases between the germline ends. CDR3 size: 14 residues. CDR3 nucleotides: TGTGCCAGCAGCGTAGCTCCAGGAACAAAATACTACACCTTC. Encoded protein: CASSVAPGTKYYTF. Full variable domain (rest looked up from reference TRBV9 and TRBJ1-2): DSGVTQTPKHLITATGQRVTLRCSPRSGDLSVYWYQQSLDQGLQFLIQYYNGEERAKGNILERFSAQQFPDLHSELNLSSLELGDSALYFCASSVAPGTKYYTFGSGTRLTVV.

The chain carries TRBV13 and TRBJ1-2, with 9 positions matching TRBD1. J was trimmed by 0 bases and V by 5 bases; bases with no gene match: 16. CDR3 size: 19 residues. CDR1 is PRHDT, CDR2 FYEKMQ, per germline (reference sequence). CDR3 sequence: CASSPPRRDREKANYGYTF. CDR3 coding DNA: TGTGCCAGCAGCCCCCCCCGACGGGACAGGGAAAAAGCTAACTATGGCTACACCTTC.

The chain couples TRBV3-1 (or the pseudogene TRBV3-2) to TRBJ2-7; possible D gene TRBD2, 5 bases. V gave up 4 bases and J gave up 0 bases, with 13 bases separating them. The CDR3 runs to 15 residues. The germline V gene encodes CDR1 LGHDT and CDR2 YNNKEL (reference sequence). The DNA of the CDR3 is TGTGCCAGCAGCCCCAGTCCGGACTTCTCCTACGAGCAGTACTTC. Encoded protein: CASSPSPDFSYEQYF.